A selection of T cell receptor beta chains follows, all from one sample in a study of blood T cell repertoires in COVID-19. The table came from immunoSEQ multiplex PCR; TCRdb's copy has only in-frame clones and leaves some out. The sample contains some 74,000 clones, more than 70% of which appear only once. Sequencing input: peripheral blood. Receptors were obtained from a woman aged 80 or older with acute or convalescent COVID-19. Each CDR3 is given with its conserved first and last residue. D genes are given only for firm matches. Not every row has a clone size; where given, it reads once, few, many or a size class.

j_gene	abundance	d_gene	v_gene	CDR3aa	CDR3nt
TRBJ1-5	.	.	TRBV20-1	CSAIRDQPQHF	TGCAGTGCTATCAGGGATCAGCCCCAGCATTTT
TRBJ1-5	.	TRBD1	TRBV12-3/TRBV12-4	CASSLSGGQPQHF	TGTGCCAGCAGTTTATCAGGGGGTCAGCCCCAGCATTTT
TRBJ2-2	.	TRBD2	TRBV30	CAWSGGLAGVAGELFF	TGTGCCTGGAGTGGGGGGCTAGCGGGAGTCGCCGGGGAGCTGTTTTTT
TRBJ2-5	few	.	TRBV5-1	CASSLGQEETQYF	TGCGCCAGCAGCTTGGGACAAGAAGAGACCCAGTACTTC
TRBJ1-2	.	.	TRBV7-2	CASNRGENYGYTF	TGTGCCAGCAACCGCGGGGAGAACTATGGCTACACCTTC
TRBJ1-2	few	TRBD1	TRBV10-3	CAINGQAGGYTF	TGTGCCATCAACGGACAGGCAGGAGGCTACACCTTC
TRBJ2-3	.	TRBD2	TRBV27	CASSPRTSGSTDTQYF	TGTGCCAGCAGCCCGAGGACTAGCGGTAGCACAGATACGCAGTATTTT
TRBJ1-2	.	TRBD1	TRBV6-5	CASSTGTGNGYTF	TGTGCCAGCAGTACGGGGACAGGGAATGGCTACACCTTC
TRBJ1-1	.	TRBD1	TRBV11-1	CASSLAPGQGDTEAFF	TGTGCCAGCAGCTTAGCACCGGGACAGGGTGACACTGAAGCTTTCTTT
TRBJ2-1	.	.	TRBV5-8	CASSLYNEQFF	TGTGCCAGCAGCCTATACAATGAGCAGTTCTTC
TRBJ1-3	.	TRBD1	TRBV13	CASRIGQGSSGNTIYF	TGTGCCAGCAGAATCGGACAGGGGAGCTCTGGAAACACCATATATTTT
TRBJ1-1	.	TRBD1	TRBV27	CASRPSGGRAFF	TGTGCCAGCAGACCGTCAGGGGGGCGAGCTTTCTTT
TRBJ2-3	.	.	TRBV7-9	CASSPTRGADTQYF	TGTGCCAGCAGCCCAACGAGAGGCGCAGATACGCAGTATTTT
TRBJ1-3	.	.	TRBV9	CASSVYGSPTGNTIYF	TGTGCCAGCAGCGTATACGGGTCCCCGACTGGAAACACCATATATTTT
TRBJ2-7	once	TRBD1	TRBV2	CASGQGKYEQYF	TGTGCCAGCGGACAGGGAAAGTACGAGCAGTACTTC
TRBJ1-2	.	.	TRBV9	CASSVSGTQDYGYTF	TGTGCCAGCAGCGTCTCAGGAACTCAGGACTATGGCTACACCTTC
TRBJ2-1	.	.	TRBV2	CASSERSSGSYNEQFF	TGTGCCAGCAGTGAAAGAAGTAGCGGATCCTACAATGAGCAGTTCTTC
TRBJ2-7	.	TRBD1	TRBV9	CASSVGGGQNYEQYF	TGTGCCAGCAGCGTAGGAGGGGGACAGAACTACGAGCAGTACTTC
TRBJ2-7	.	TRBD2	TRBV30	CAWSWNRPPPGLMIYEQYF	TGTGCCTGGAGTTGGAATCGGCCCCCCCCGGGACTAATGATCTACGAGCAGTACTTC
TRBJ2-1	.	TRBD2	TRBV6-2/TRBV6-3	CASSYSSGEGSEQFF	TGTGCCAGCAGTTACTCTAGCGGGGAAGGGAGTGAGCAGTTCTTC
TRBJ1-2	.	.	TRBV28	CASSLWGSPGDGYTF	TGTGCCAGCAGTTTATGGGGCAGCCCTGGCGATGGCTACACCTTC
TRBJ2-1	.	TRBD2	TRBV5-1	CASRPAGGDEQFF	TGCGCCAGCAGACCAGCGGGAGGCGATGAGCAGTTCTTC
TRBJ1-1	.	TRBD1	TRBV7-3	CASSQGVGTEAFF	TGTGCCAGCAGCCAGGGGGTGGGTACTGAAGCTTTCTTT
TRBJ2-5	.	TRBD2	TRBV7-2	CASGGVRQETQYF	TGTGCCAGCGGGGGGGTAAGGCAAGAGACCCAGTACTTC
TRBJ2-3	.	.	TRBV7-3	CASSLSLSGTDTQYF	TGTGCCAGCAGCTTATCTTTAAGCGGCACAGATACGCAGTATTTT
TRBJ2-5	.	TRBD2	TRBV3-1/TRBV3-2	CASSQARTGTRAFETQYF	TGTGCCAGCAGCCAAGCGAGGACCGGGACTAGGGCGTTTGAGACCCAGTACTTC